This record looks at one T cell receptor (beta chain) sequence and its context. Its antigen is not identified. Germline V gene sequence: CDR1 SNHLY, CDR2 FYNNEI. The V and J ends lost 7 bases and 5 bases respectively, with 12 bases between them. The CDR3 has 13 residues. The record originates from a study of T cells in narcolepsy. Study summary: Enrolled donors included narcolepsy type 1 or type 2 patients and healthy controls. Overall study findings and caveats: Autoreactive clone sequences were missing from some blood memory CD4+ repertoires. Same-patient CSF and blood CD4+ T cell clonotypes included HCRT-specific and TRIB2-specific autoreactive ones. Healthy controls reportedly lacked the autoreactive clonotypes serially found in patients' blood.

Assay used: immunoSEQ multiplex PCR; TCRdb lists only in-frame clones, some missing. The profile covers about 27,000 clones, with 75% to 85% appearing a single time and roughly 6.6% taken by the ten largest. The clonotype originates from a human donor in good health. This sequence joins TRBV2 and TRBJ2-1; D gene ambiguous. Material for sequencing was memory (CD45RA-) CD4+ T cells from blood. The CDR3: CASKRSVNNEQFF. The CDR3 nucleotides read TGTGCCAGCAAGAGGTCGGTAAACAATGAGCAGTTCTTC.